The 14 T cell receptor beta chains below all came from one sample that was sequenced in a study of CD8 T cells in ankylosing spondylitis (dated by TCRdb to 2016 to 2017). What the work shows at the level of the full study, not this receptor alone: Blood from ankylosing spondylitis patients appeared to be characterized by a TCR beta motif made up of about 8 highly homologous amino acid variants.

Library preparation was by 5' RACE. Sequencing relied on an Illumina HiSeq 2500. The public reads were quality trimmed at Q25 with fastp and then assembled into clones with MiXCR by TCRdb, keeping productive beta chains. Each entry merges the rows of one CDR3 protein and shows their most common DNA and genes. The sample table contains some 840,000 distinct CDR3 sequences; only one count was recorded for over 9.5% of them. The top ten constitute approximately 0.46% of the sample. What these receptors recognize is not known. The source material was blood, either unsorted or a sorted T cell fraction (not recorded which). The source of these receptors is a male donor with ankylosing spondylitis.

The chain joins TRBV6-1 to TRBJ2-7; TRBD1 matches 9 bases. V gave up 7 bases and J gave up 2 bases; unmatched junction bases: 3. CDR1 and CDR2 (germline): MNHNS, SASEGT. The CDR3 runs to 13 residues. The CDR3 nucleotides read TGTGCCAGCAACAGGGGGCAAGCCTACGAGCAGTACTTC. This codes for CASNRGQAYEQYF.

This chain uses TRBV9 with TRBJ2-7, with 9 bases aligning to TRBD1. The CDR3 spans 16 residues. V trimming: 0 bases; J trimming: 4 bases; junction bases outside the gene matches: 8. Germline V gives CDR1 SGDLS, CDR2 YYNGEE. The CDR3 nucleotides read TGTGCCAGCAGCGTAGAAGGGGACAGGGACACGTACGAGCAGTACTTC. It translates to CASSVEGDRDTYEQYF.

V and J are TRBV11-3 and TRBJ2-1; unclear D gene. Trimming shortened V by 4 bases and J by 6 bases, and 13 bases separated the two germline ends. The CDR3 consists of 14 residues. Germline lookup yields CDR1 SGHNT and CDR2 YENEEA. The CDR3 DNA reads TGTGCCAGCAGCTATGACGGCGCCGTCAATGAGCAGTTCTTC. This codes for CASSYDGAVNEQFF.

The V call is TRBV20-1, the J call TRBJ2-3, with TRBD2 identical over 7 bases. From germline, CDR1 is DFQATT and CDR2 SNEGSKA (reference sequence). With 0 bases clipped from V and 2 bases from J, the junction kept 11 bases outside the gene matches. This CDR3 contains 17 residues. CDR3 region: CSARDLADWKNTDTQYF. The CDR3 DNA sequence: TGCAGTGCTAGAGATCTAGCGGATTGGAAAAACACAGATACGCAGTATTTT.

Comment on this clonotype: At one boundary the junction diverges from the germline segment, which might be a read error. The chain has TRBV20-1 and TRBJ2-1, with 7 positions matching TRBD2. CDR1 and CDR2 from the germline V gene are DFQATT and SNEGSKA (reference sequence). The CDR3 runs 16 residues. The CDR3 here is CCARAARGGSFNEQFF. CDR3 in DNA: TGCTGTGCTAGAGCCGCCCGGGGCGGGAGTTTCAATGAGCAGTTCTTC.

This rearrangement joins TRBV12-3 or TRBV12-4 to TRBJ1-5, with TRBD1 matching over 11 bases. There are 17 residues in the CDR3. V lost 4 bases to trimming and J lost 8 bases; unmatched junction nucleotides: 13. CDR3 nucleotide sequence: TGTGCCAGCAGTTCGGGTAGACTAAGGACAGGGGGCGAGCCCCAGCATTTT. Its protein product is CASSSGRLRTGGEPQHF.

This clonotype showed up just a few times. The J gene is TRBJ1-2, the V gene TRBV29-1; 9 nucleotides match TRBD1. Germline loops: CDR1 SQVTM, CDR2 ANQGSEA. The CDR3 covers 15 residues. Losses at the gene ends were 3 bases for V and 8 bases for J; bases not matched to a gene: 13. The CDR3 nucleotides read TGCAGCGTTGACGCCCTCGGGACAGGGTATGGAGGCTACACCTTC. Amino acid sequence: CSVDALGTGYGGYTF.

At least ten counts were recorded for this clonotype. The chain joins TRBV7-2 to TRBJ2-1; D may be TRBD1 or TRBD2 (6 bases each). The CDR3 totals 15 residues. V was shortened by 3 bases and J by 3 bases, with 12 bases between the two germline ends. Germline lookup yields CDR1 SGHTA and CDR2 FQGNSA. The CDR3 reads CASSFRGLNYNEQFF. Written as DNA, the CDR3 is TGTGCCAGCAGCTTCAGGGGACTGAACTACAATGAGCAGTTCTTC.

The rearrangement uses TRBV7-3 and TRBJ2-5; D unclear. Between the trimmed V and J ends, which lost 5 bases and 5 bases, there was a span of 12 bases. This CDR3 contains 13 residues. Per the germline V gene, CDR1 is SGHTA and CDR2 is FQGTGA. As DNA, the CDR3 is TGTGCCAGCAGCCTAAGCAGGATGGAGACCCAGTACTTC. Its protein product is CASSLSRMETQYF.

Here the CDR3 reads CASSSLRTDMNTEAFF. For the CDR3, the DNA is TGTGCCAGCAGCTCCCTCCGGACAGATATGAACACTGAAGCTTTCTTT. This rearrangement joins TRBV7-2 to TRBJ1-1; D is possibly TRBD1 (6 bases). The germline V gene encodes CDR1 SGHTA and CDR2 FQGNSA. The CDR3 contains 16 residues. V was clipped by 4 bases and J by 0 bases, with 15 bases between them.

The V call is TRBV20-1, the J call TRBJ1-5, with D possibly matching TRBD1 (5 bases). V was clipped by 3 bases and J by 3 bases, with 12 bases between them. The CDR3 has 14 residues. Germline assignment: CDR1 DFQATT and CDR2 SNEGSKA (reference sequence). In DNA form, the CDR3 reads TGCAGTGCTAGTTCTCCGGGGACCAATCAGCCCCAGCATTTT. It translates to CSASSPGTNQPQHF.

This clonotype was observed a handful of times. V usage is TRBV7-2 and J usage is TRBJ1-2; 8 bases agree with TRBD1. From germline, CDR1 is SGHTA and CDR2 FQGNSA. The junction had 7 bases not matched to a gene; V was cut back by 7 bases and J by 3 bases. This CDR3 spans 14 amino acids. The CDR3 protein is CASTRTGTDYGYTF. Written as DNA, the CDR3 is TGTGCCAGCACCAGGACAGGGACGGACTATGGCTACACCTTC.

The chain couples TRBV6-5 to TRBJ2-7; 11 positions agree with TRBD2. CDR1 and CDR2 (germline): MNHEY, SVGAGI. The V and J ends lost 1 base and 3 bases, in that order; junction bases with no gene match: 11. The CDR3 contains 18 residues. For the CDR3, the DNA is TGTGCCAGCAGTTACTTGTTCGCGACTAGCGGGACGATCTACGAGCAGTACTTC. Translated, it gives CASSYLFATSGTIYEQYF.

This clonotype was recorded a few times. The chain carries TRBV20-1 and TRBJ1-1, with D unclear. CDR3 length equals 12 residues. Trimming took 5 bases from V and 1 from J, leaving 8 bases between them. The germline gives CDR1 DFQATT, CDR2 SNEGSKA (reference sequence). The CDR3 bases are TGCAGTGCTGTTTTCCCGAACACTGAAGCTTTCTTT. It translates to CSAVFPNTEAFF.